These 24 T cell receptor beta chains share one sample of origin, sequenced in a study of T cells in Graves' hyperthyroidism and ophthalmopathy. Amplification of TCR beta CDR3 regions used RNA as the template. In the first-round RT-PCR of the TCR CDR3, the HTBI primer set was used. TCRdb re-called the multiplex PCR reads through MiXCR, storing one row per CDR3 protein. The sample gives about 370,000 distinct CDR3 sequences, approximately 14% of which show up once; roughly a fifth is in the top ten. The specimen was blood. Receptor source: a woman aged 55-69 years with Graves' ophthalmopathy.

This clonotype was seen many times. This chain's CDR3 is CASSPNRVGNIQYF. The CDR3 nucleotides read TGTGCCAGCAGCCCTAACAGGGTCGGGAACATTCAGTACTTC. The rearrangement links TRBV7-9 to TRBJ2-4, with D maybe TRBD1 (6 bases). V gave up 5 bases and J gave up 7 bases, with 15 bases separating them. There are 14 residues in the CDR3. In germline, CDR1 is SEHNR, CDR2 FQNEAQ (reference sequence).

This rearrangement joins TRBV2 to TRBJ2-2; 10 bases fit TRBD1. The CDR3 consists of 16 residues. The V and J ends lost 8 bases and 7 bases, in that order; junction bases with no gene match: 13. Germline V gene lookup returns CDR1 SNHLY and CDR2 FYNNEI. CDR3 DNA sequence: TGTGCCAGCCGTATGGGGACAGGGGCGCCTGGCGGGGAGCTGTTTTTT. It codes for CASRMGTGAPGGELFF.

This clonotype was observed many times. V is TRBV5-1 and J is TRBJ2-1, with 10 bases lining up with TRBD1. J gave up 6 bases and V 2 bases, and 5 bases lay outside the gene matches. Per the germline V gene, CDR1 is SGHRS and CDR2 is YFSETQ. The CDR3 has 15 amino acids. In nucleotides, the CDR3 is TGCGCCAGCAGCTTCCGGGACAGGGGAGGCAATGAGCAGTTCTTC. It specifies CASSFRDRGGNEQFF.

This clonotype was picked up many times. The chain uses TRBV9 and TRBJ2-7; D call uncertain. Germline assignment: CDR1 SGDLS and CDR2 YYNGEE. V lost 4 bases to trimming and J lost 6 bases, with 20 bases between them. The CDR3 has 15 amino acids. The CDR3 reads CASSPRGLHPGEQYF. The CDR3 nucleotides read TGTGCCAGCAGCCCCAGAGGCCTCCATCCTGGCGAGCAGTACTTC.

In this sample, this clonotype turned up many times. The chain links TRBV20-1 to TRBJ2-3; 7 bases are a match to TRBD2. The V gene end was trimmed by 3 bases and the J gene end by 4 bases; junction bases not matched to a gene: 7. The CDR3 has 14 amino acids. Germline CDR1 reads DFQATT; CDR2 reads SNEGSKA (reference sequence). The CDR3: CSARRREAPDTQYF. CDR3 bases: TGCAGTGCTAGGCGCCGGGAGGCCCCAGATACGCAGTATTTT.

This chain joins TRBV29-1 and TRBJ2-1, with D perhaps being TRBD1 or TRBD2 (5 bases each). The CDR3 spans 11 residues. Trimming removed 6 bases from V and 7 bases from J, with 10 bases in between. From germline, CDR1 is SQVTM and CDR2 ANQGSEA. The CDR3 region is CSVGTLNEQFF. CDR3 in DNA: TGCAGCGTCGGGACCCTTAATGAGCAGTTCTTC.

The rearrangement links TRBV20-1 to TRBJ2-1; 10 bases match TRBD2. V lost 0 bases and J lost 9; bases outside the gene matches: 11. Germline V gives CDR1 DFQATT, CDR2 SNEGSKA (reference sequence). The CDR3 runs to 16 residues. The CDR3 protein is CSARDSSLAGASEQFF. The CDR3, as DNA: TGCAGTGCTAGAGACTCGTCTCTAGCGGGAGCTAGTGAGCAGTTCTTC.

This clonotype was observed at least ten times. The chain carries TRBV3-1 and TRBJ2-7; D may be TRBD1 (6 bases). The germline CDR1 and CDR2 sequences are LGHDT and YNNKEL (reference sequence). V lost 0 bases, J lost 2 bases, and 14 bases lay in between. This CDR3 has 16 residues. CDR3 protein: CASSQELDSPTYEQYF. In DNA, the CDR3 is TGTGCCAGCAGCCAAGAGCTGGACAGTCCTACCTACGAGCAGTACTTC.

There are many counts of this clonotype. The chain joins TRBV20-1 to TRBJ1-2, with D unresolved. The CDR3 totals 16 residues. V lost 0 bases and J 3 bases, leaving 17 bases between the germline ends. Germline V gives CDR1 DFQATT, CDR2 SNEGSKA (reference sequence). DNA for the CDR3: TGCAGTGCTAGAGACGGGGTCCTGGGAACCGACTATGGCTACACCTTC. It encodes CSARDGVLGTDYGYTF.

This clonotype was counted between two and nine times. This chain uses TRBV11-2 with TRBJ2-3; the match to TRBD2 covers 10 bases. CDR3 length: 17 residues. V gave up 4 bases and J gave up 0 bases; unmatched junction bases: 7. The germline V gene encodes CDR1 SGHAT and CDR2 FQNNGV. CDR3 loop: CASSSPTSGYSTDTQYF. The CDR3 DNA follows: TGTGCCAGCAGCTCCCCGACTAGCGGGTATAGCACAGATACGCAGTATTTT.

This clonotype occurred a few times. The CDR3 is CSVPPTGTGGTQYF. The CDR3 DNA reads TGCAGCGTACCCCCAACCGGGACGGGGGGTACGCAGTATTTT. The chain employs TRBV29-1 and TRBJ2-3; 7 bases fit TRBD2. This CDR3 spans 14 amino acids. Germline V CDR1 and CDR2: SQVTM, ANQGSEA. Trimming took 6 bases from V and 8 from J; bases not matched to a gene: 14.

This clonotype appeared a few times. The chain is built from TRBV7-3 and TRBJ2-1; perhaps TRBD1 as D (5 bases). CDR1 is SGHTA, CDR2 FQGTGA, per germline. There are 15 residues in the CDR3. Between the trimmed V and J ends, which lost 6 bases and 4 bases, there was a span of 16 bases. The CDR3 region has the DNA TGTGCCAGCAGTGCCGAAGGGGCCCCATACAATGAGCAGTTCTTC. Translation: CASSAEGAPYNEQFF.

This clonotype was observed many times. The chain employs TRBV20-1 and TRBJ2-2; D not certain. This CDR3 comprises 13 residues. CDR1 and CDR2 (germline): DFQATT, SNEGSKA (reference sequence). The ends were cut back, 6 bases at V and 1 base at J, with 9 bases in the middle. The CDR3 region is CSARARNTGELFF. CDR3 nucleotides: TGCAGTGCCCGGGCGCGGAACACCGGGGAGCTGTTTTTT.

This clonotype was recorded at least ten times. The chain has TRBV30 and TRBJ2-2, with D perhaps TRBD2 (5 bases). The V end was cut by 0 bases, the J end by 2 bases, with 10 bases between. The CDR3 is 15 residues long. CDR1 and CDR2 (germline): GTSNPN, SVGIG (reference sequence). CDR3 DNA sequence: TGTGCCTGGAGTGTTGGGCGGGCCAACACCGGGGAGCTGTTTTTT. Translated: CAWSVGRANTGELFF.

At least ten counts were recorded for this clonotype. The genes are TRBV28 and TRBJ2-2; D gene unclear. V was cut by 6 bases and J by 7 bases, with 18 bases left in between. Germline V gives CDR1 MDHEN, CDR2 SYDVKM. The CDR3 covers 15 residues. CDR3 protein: CASSLDLSRHGELFF. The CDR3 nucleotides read TGTGCCAGCAGCCTGGACCTTAGTCGGCACGGGGAGCTGTTTTTT.

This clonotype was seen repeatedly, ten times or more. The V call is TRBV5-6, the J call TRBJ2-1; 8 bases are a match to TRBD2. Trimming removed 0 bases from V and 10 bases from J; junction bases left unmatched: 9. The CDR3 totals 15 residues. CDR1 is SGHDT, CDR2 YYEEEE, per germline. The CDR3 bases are TGTGCCAGCAGCTTGGACCCAACACTAGCGGTAGAGCAGTTCTTC. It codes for CASSLDPTLAVEQFF.

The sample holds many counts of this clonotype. The CDR3 coding sequence is TGTGCCAGCCGACGGGACCTCGGCAATGAGCAGTTCTTC. Amino acids: CASRRDLGNEQFF. V usage is TRBV7-9 and J usage is TRBJ2-1; D may match TRBD1 or TRBD2 (5 bases each). CDR3 length: 13 amino acids. Trimming pared 8 bases from V and 6 bases from J, leaving 14 bases between. The germline CDR1 and CDR2 sequences are SEHNR and FQNEAQ (reference sequence).

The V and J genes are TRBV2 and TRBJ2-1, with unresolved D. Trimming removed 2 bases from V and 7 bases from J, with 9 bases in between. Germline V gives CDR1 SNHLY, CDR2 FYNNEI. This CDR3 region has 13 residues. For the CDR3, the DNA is TGTGCCAGCAGTGAAAATGGCTTAAATGAGCAGTTCTTC. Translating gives CASSENGLNEQFF. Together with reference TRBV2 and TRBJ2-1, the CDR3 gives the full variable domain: EPEVTQTPSHQVTQMGQEVILRCVPISNHLYFYWYRQILGQKVEFLVSFYNNEISEKSEIFDDQFSVERPDGSNFTLKIRSTKLEDSAMYFCASSENGLNEQFFGPGTRLTVL.

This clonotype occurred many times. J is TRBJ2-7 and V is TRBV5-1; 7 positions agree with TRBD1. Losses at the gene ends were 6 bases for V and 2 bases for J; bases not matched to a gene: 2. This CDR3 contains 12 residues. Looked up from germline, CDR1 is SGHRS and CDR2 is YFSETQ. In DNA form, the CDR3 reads TGCGCCAGCACGGGACAGACCTACGAGCAGTACTTC. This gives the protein CASTGQTYEQYF. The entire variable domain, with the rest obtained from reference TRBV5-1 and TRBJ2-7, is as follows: KAGVTQTPRYLIKTRGQQVTLSCSPISGHRSVSWYQQTPGQGLQFLFEYFSETQRNKGNFPGRFSGRQFSNSRSEMNVSTLELGDSALYLCASTGQTYEQYFGPGTRLTVT.

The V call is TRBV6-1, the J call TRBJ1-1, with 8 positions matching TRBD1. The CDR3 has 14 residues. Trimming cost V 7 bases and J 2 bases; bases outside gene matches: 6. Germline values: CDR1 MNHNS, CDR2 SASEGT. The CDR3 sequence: CASTQGAPNTEAFF. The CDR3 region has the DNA TGTGCCAGCACCCAGGGGGCTCCAAACACTGAAGCTTTCTTT.

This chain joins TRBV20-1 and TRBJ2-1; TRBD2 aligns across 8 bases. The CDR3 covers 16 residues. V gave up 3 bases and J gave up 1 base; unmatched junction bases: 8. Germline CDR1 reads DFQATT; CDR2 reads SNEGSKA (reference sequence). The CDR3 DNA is TGCAGTGCTAGGAAACAGCGGGAGAGGTCCTACAATGAGCAGTTCTTC. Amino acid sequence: CSARKQRERSYNEQFF.

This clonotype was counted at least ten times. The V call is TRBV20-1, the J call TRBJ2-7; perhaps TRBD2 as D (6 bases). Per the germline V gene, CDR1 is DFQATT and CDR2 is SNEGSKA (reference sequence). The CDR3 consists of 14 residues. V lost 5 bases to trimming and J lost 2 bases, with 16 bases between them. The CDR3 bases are TGCAGTGCTCCGCGGGACGCTCTTACCTACGAGCAGTACTTC. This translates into CSAPRDALTYEQYF.

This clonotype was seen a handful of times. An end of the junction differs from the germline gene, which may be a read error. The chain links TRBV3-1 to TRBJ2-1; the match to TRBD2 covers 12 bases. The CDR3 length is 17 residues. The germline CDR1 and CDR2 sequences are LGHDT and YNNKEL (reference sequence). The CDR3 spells CASSPPRTSGIYDEQFF. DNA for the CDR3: TGTGCCAGCAGCCCCCCAAGGACTAGCGGGATCTACGATGAGCAGTTCTTC.

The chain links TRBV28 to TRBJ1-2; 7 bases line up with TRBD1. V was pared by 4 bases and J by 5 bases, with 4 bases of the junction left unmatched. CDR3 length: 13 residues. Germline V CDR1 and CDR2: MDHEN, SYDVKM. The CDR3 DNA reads TGTGCCAGCAGTTGGGACAGATTATATGGCTACACCTTC. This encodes CASSWDRLYGYTF.